The 8 T cell receptor beta chains in this list originate from one sample, sequenced in a study of blood T cell repertoires in COVID-19. Clones were sequenced by immunoSEQ multiplex PCR, and TCRdb holds only the in-frame ones, with some missing. The table has about 120,000 clones, roughly 76% seen once. What was sequenced was peripheral blood. These receptors all stem from a human donor in a cohort sampled during active COVID-19.

V usage is TRBV6-2 or TRBV6-3 and J usage is TRBJ2-6, with D perhaps TRBD2 (5 bases). V lost 5 bases and J 0 bases, leaving 11 bases between the germline ends. The CDR3 has 16 residues. The germline CDR1 and CDR2 sequences are MNHEY and SVGEGT. The CDR3 loop is CASSKDFPSGANVLTF. For the CDR3, the DNA is TGTGCCAGCAGTAAGGACTTTCCCTCTGGGGCCAACGTCCTGACTTTC.

The gene calls are TRBV30 and TRBJ1-5; D possibly corresponds to TRBD1 (5 bases). Germline assignment: CDR1 GTSNPN and CDR2 SVGIG (reference sequence). The CDR3 sequence is 13 residues long. Between the trimmed V and J ends, which lost 0 bases and 4 bases, there was a span of 7 bases. Here the CDR3 reads CAWSVQGNQPQHF. The CDR3 nucleotides read TGTGCCTGGAGTGTGCAGGGTAATCAGCCCCAGCATTTT.

V usage is TRBV24-1 and J usage is TRBJ2-7; a possible D gene is TRBD2 (5 bases). The V gene lost 7 bases and the J gene lost 4 bases, with 10 bases spanning the gap. Germline V gene lookup returns CDR1 KGHDR and CDR2 SFDVKD. The CDR3 loop spans 12 amino acids. The CDR3 protein is CATSLTGYEQYF. CDR3 sequence (DNA): TGTGCCACCAGCCTCACGGGATACGAGCAGTACTTC.

This rearrangement joins TRBV7-2 to TRBJ2-7; the D gene is possibly TRBD1 (5 bases). The ends were cut back, 1 base at V and 3 bases at J, with 7 bases in the middle. The CDR3 covers 13 residues. Germline CDR1 is SGHTA and CDR2 is FQGNSA. CDR3 coding DNA: TGTGCCAGCAGCTTAGAGGGGTACTACGAGCAGTACTTC. Amino acids: CASSLEGYYEQYF.

The gene calls are TRBV28 and TRBJ1-5; D gene ambiguous. Germline V gene data show CDR1 as MDHEN and CDR2 as SYDVKM. The CDR3 is made up of 13 amino acids. Trimming removed 3 bases at V and 1 base at J, with 4 bases between. CDR3: CASSFMSNQPQHF. The DNA for the CDR3 is TGTGCCAGCAGTTTCATGAGCAATCAGCCCCAGCATTTT.

V gene TRBV3-1 (or the pseudogene TRBV3-2) combines with J gene TRBJ1-4; D gene ambiguous. The CDR3 is 16 residues long. V lost 0 bases and J 4 bases, leaving 12 bases between the germline ends. CDR1 is LGHDT, CDR2 YNNKEL, per germline (reference sequence). DNA of the CDR3: TGTGCCAGCAGCCAAGATTTTGGGCAGCTTAATGAAAAACTGTTTTTT. Amino acids: CASSQDFGQLNEKLFF.

The chain links TRBV7-6 to TRBJ2-3, with D possibly being TRBD2 (7 bases). The CDR3 has 16 residues. CDR1 is SGHVS, CDR2 FNYEAQ, per germline. V lost 1 base to trimming and J lost 1 base, with 12 bases between them. CDR3 sequence reads: CASSLEGGGRTDTQYF. CDR3 nucleotide sequence: TGTGCCAGCAGCTTAGAGGGCGGGGGCCGCACAGATACGCAGTATTTT. The entire variable domain, with the rest obtained from reference TRBV7-6 and TRBJ2-3, is as follows: GAGVSQSPRYKVTKRGQDVALRCDPISGHVSLYWYRQALGQGPEFLTYFNYEAQQDKSGLPNDRFSAERPEGSISTLTIQRTEQRDSAMYRCASSLEGGGRTDTQYFGPGTRLTVL.

This chain uses TRBV20-1 with TRBJ1-1, with D possibly being TRBD1 (6 bases). The CDR3 is made up of 14 amino acids. The germline V and J ends were trimmed by 6 bases and 5 bases, with 19 bases remaining between them. Germline V gene lookup returns CDR1 DFQATT and CDR2 SNEGSKA (reference sequence). CDR3 DNA sequence: TGCAGTGCGAGTACAGGGAGTGGACGGACTGAAGCTTTCTTT. Encoded protein: CSASTGSGRTEAFF.